This T cell receptor (beta chain) came from a study of early T cells in non-severe SARS-CoV-2 infection. This CDR3 has 12 amino acids. With 5 bases removed from V and 7 bases from J, the gap between germline ends came to 10 bases. Individual cDNA molecules received unique molecular identifiers. TCRdb recomputed calls from the 5' RACE reads with MiXCR, one row per CDR3 protein. The table shows 25,000 to 35,000 distinct CDR3 sequences, with approximately 6% occurring only once. The sample comprised whole blood. This sequence joins TRBV12-3 or TRBV12-4 and TRBJ2-3; unclear D gene. The receptor was derived from an adult who was a healthcare worker with PCR-confirmed SARS-CoV-2 infection or an uninfected control (not recorded which). CDR3 bases: TGTGCCAGCAGTGTGGGTCTAAATACGCAGTATTTT. Its translation: CASSVGLNTQYF.